Shown below are 32 T cell receptor beta chains from a single sample sequenced in a study of blood T cell repertoires in COVID-19. The method was immunoSEQ multiplex PCR; TCRdb's version includes in-frame clones alone and lacks a portion of them. The data show 150,000 to 200,000 clones, over 75% seen once. Sequenced input: PBMCs or T cells enriched from blood (not recorded which). These receptors originate from a young woman who had recovered from COVID-19.

The chain is built from TRBV4-3 and TRBJ2-7; TRBD2 matches at 9 bases. This CDR3 comprises 17 residues. V lost 1 base and J lost 0; bases outside the gene matches: 7. Germline V lookup: CDR1 LGHNA, CDR2 YSLEER. CDR3 nucleotide sequence: TGCGCCAGCAGCCAAGTTAGCGGGAGAGGGGGCTCCTACGAGCAGTACTTC. It translates to CASSQVSGRGGSYEQYF.

The chain recombines TRBV28 with TRBJ1-6; D is unclear. The CDR3 runs 14 residues. Trimming removed 7 bases from V and 1 base from J, with 8 bases in between. Germline V gene sequence: CDR1 MDHEN, CDR2 SYDVKM. The CDR3, as DNA: TGTGCCAGCACCACAGTATCCTATAATTCACCCCTCCACTTT. It translates to CASTTVSYNSPLHF.

The CDR3 spells CARRGNTEAFF. For the CDR3, the DNA is TGTGCCCGCCGAGGGAACACTGAAGCTTTCTTT. The rearrangement uses TRBV21-1 and TRBJ1-1. TRBV21-1 is shown as a pseudogene. This CDR3 has 11 residues.

This clone was found a few times. The rearrangement uses TRBV10-3 and TRBJ2-7; tentative D call: TRBD2 (5 bases). Deletions cut 0 bases from V and 5 bases from J, with 11 bases between. The CDR3 spans 14 residues. Germline V gene lookup returns CDR1 ENHRY and CDR2 SYGVKD. CDR3 amino acids: CAISESEDVDEQYF. Here the CDR3 DNA reads TGTGCCATCAGTGAGTCGGAGGACGTCGACGAGCAGTACTTC.

The chain combines TRBV20-1 with TRBJ1-6; TRBD1 aligns across 7 bases. V was clipped by 3 bases and J by 8 bases; unmatched bases: 7. Germline CDR1 and CDR2: DFQATT and SNEGSKA (reference sequence). The CDR3 has 14 amino acids. Here the CDR3 reads CSASIGGIYSPLHF. For the CDR3, the DNA is TGCAGTGCTAGTATAGGGGGCATATATTCACCCCTCCACTTT.

This chain uses TRBV19 with TRBJ1-5, with 7 bases aligning to TRBD1. In germline, CDR1 is LNHDA, CDR2 SQIVND (reference sequence). The trim removed 5 bases at V and 5 bases at J, leaving 3 bases unmatched. The CDR3 has 13 residues. CDR3 DNA sequence: TGTGCCAGTAGTGGGACAGCGGATCAGCCCCAGCATTTT. Residues: CASSGTADQPQHF.

This clone appeared a single time. The gene calls are TRBV28 and TRBJ2-7; maybe TRBD2 (7 bases). This CDR3 contains 15 residues. Trimming stripped 6 bases from V and 2 bases from J, with 17 bases between. Germline V gene data show CDR1 as MDHEN and CDR2 as SYDVKM. CDR3 bases: TGTGCCAGCAGGGCCCCCCGGGGGGCTACCTACGAGCAGTACTTC. Translation gives CASRAPRGATYEQYF. Based on the CDR3 plus reference TRBV28 and TRBJ2-7, the full variable domain is DVKVTQSSRYLVKRTGEKVFLECVQDMDHENMFWYRQDPGLGLRLIYFSYDVKMKEKGDIPEGYSVSREKKERFSLILESASTNQTSMYLCASRAPRGATYEQYFGPGTRLTVT.

This clone was observed once. This chain uses TRBV5-5 with TRBJ2-7; maybe TRBD1 (5 bases). Trimming removed 0 bases from V and 5 bases from J, with 15 bases in between. This CDR3 region has 15 residues. Per germline, CDR1 SGHKS and CDR2 YYEKEE (reference sequence). The CDR3 DNA reads as TGTGCCAGCAGCTTGGCCCCAGGACAAAGAGACGAGCAGTACTTC. Its protein is CASSLAPGQRDEQYF.

The chain couples TRBV30 to TRBJ2-5; 10 bases fit TRBD2. CDR3 length equals 14 residues. V was clipped by 2 bases and J by 3 bases; unmatched bases: 3. The germline V gene encodes CDR1 GTSNPN and CDR2 SVGIG (reference sequence). The CDR3 protein is CAWSSSGREETQYF. The DNA for the CDR3 is TGTGCCTGGAGTTCCAGCGGGAGGGAAGAGACCCAGTACTTC.

The chain uses TRBV28 and TRBJ2-6; D possibly corresponds to TRBD1 (5 bases). This CDR3 region has 14 residues. CDR1 is MDHEN, CDR2 SYDVKM, per germline. Between the trimmed V and J ends, which lost 4 bases and 3 bases, there was a span of 7 bases. CDR3 DNA sequence: TGTGCCAGCAGTTCGACAGTTGGGGCCAACGTCCTGACTTTC. Protein sequence: CASSSTVGANVLTF.

With respect to this clone: Other nucleotide sequences in the sample specify the same CDR3. The genes are TRBV29-1 and TRBJ2-7, with a tentative D call TRBD1 (5 bases). There are 12 residues in the CDR3. Germline V gene data show CDR1 as SQVTM and CDR2 as ANQGSEA. V gave up 1 base and J gave up 3 bases, with 7 bases separating them. As DNA, the CDR3 is TGCAGCGTTGAAGGGGGCGGCTACGAGCAGTACTTC. As protein: CSVEGGGYEQYF.

This chain links TRBV28 with TRBJ1-3; 9 bases fit TRBD1. The CDR3 runs 16 residues. J was trimmed by 5 bases and V by 6 bases; bases with no gene match: 11. The V gene's germline CDR1 is MDHEN and CDR2 SYDVKM. The DNA for the CDR3 is TGTGCCAGCAGCGCAGTCCGGACAGGGGCTAGAAACACCATATATTTT. It codes for CASSAVRTGARNTIYF.

The gene calls are TRBV7-8 and TRBJ1-6; D is unresolved. Per the germline V gene, CDR1 is SGHVS and CDR2 is FQNEAQ. The CDR3 contains 14 residues. Trimming took off 3 bases at V and 6 bases at J, with 9 bases between the two ends. In nucleotides, the CDR3 is TGTGCCAGCAGCTTGGGAGGCAGTAATTCACCCCTCCACTTT. Amino acids: CASSLGGSNSPLHF.

The gene calls are TRBV4-3 and TRBJ1-1, with D possibly being TRBD1 (5 bases). Germline assignment: CDR1 LGHNA and CDR2 YSLEER. The V end was cut by 1 base, the J end by 4 bases, with 13 bases between. The CDR3 is 15 residues long. The CDR3 nucleotides read TGCGCCAGCAGCCAAGGCTCCAGGGCTGGCACTGAAGCTTTCTTT. It specifies CASSQGSRAGTEAFF.

The rearrangement joins TRBV6-2 or TRBV6-3 to TRBJ2-7; D is uncertain. This CDR3 has 15 residues. CDR1 MNHEY and CDR2 SVGEGT come from the germline V gene. Trimming removed 0 bases from V and 6 bases from J, with 15 bases in between. CDR3 coding DNA: TGTGCCAGCAGTTACTCGACTGCGGAGCCCAGCGAGCAGTACTTC. Translated: CASSYSTAEPSEQYF.

The table lists this clone with a count of one. The J gene is TRBJ2-2, the V gene TRBV6-5, with 10 bases identical to TRBD1. The CDR3 extends over 15 amino acids. From germline, CDR1 is MNHEY and CDR2 SVGAGI. Germline trimming cut 6 bases from V and 4 bases from J; bases unmatched to any gene: 5. CDR3 amino acids: CASRRGTGVTGELFF. The CDR3 nucleotides read TGTGCCAGCAGGCGGGGGACAGGGGTCACCGGGGAGCTGTTTTTT.

This clone has a single count. V and J are TRBV27 and TRBJ2-2, with 9 bases matching TRBD1. The V segment lost 6 bases and the J segment 5 bases; nucleotides outside the gene matches: 7. Germline assignment: CDR1 MNHEY and CDR2 SMNVEV (reference sequence). This CDR3 has 15 residues. The CDR3 coding sequence is TGTGCCAGCAGGGAGGACAGGGGAGGAACCGGGGAGCTGTTTTTT. Its translation: CASREDRGGTGELFF.

The genes are TRBV3-1 (or the pseudogene TRBV3-2) and TRBJ2-3; D is unresolved. The CDR3 runs 15 residues. V lost 4 bases to trimming and J lost 0 bases, with 11 bases between them. Germline lookup yields CDR1 LGHDT and CDR2 YNNKEL (reference sequence). CDR3 sequence reads: CASSLQPTSTDTQYF. DNA for the CDR3: TGTGCCAGCAGCCTACAGCCCACCAGCACAGATACGCAGTATTTT.

The CDR3, as DNA: TGTGCCAGCAGTTTCCGCTGGACGGGGGAGACCCAGTACTTC. This gives the protein CASSFRWTGETQYF. V gene TRBV27 combines with J gene TRBJ2-5; D may be TRBD2 (5 bases). The V end lost 3 bases, the J end lost 5 bases, and 13 bases lay between the germline ends. This CDR3 has 14 residues. Germline CDR1 MNHEY, CDR2 SMNVEV (reference sequence).

The V call is TRBV14, the J call TRBJ2-5; 13 nucleotides line up with TRBD2. CDR1 SGHDN and CDR2 FVKESK come from the germline V gene. Trimming removed 4 bases from V and 4 bases from J; junction bases left unmatched: 3. This CDR3 is 15 amino acids long. The CDR3 spells CASSRLAGGRETQYF. The CDR3 bases are TGTGCCAGCAGCCGACTAGCGGGAGGACGAGAGACCCAGTACTTC.

This chain uses TRBV28 with TRBJ2-7; 12 positions agree with TRBD1. The CDR3 totals 16 residues. CDR1 and CDR2 (germline): MDHEN, SYDVKM. The V and J ends lost 8 bases and 3 bases, in that order; junction bases with no gene match: 11. Written as DNA, the CDR3 is TGTGCCAGCCGCGGGACAGGGGGCCGTGCGGTCTACGAGCAGTACTTC. This encodes CASRGTGGRAVYEQYF.

V is TRBV7-8 and J is TRBJ1-2; D gene uncertain. The CDR3 extends over 13 amino acids. Germline CDR1 SGHVS, CDR2 FQNEAQ. With 5 bases removed from V and 7 bases from J, the gap between germline ends came to 14 bases. This chain's CDR3 is CASSMGVGPGYTF. The CDR3 nucleotides are TGTGCCAGCAGCATGGGAGTTGGGCCTGGCTACACCTTC.

This clone is a singleton in its sample. This chain uses TRBV2 with TRBJ2-1; a weak D match, TRBD2 (5 bases). Between the trimmed V and J ends, which lost 1 base and 4 bases, there was a span of 14 bases. This CDR3 spans 16 amino acids. Germline lookup yields CDR1 SNHLY and CDR2 FYNNEI. The CDR3 DNA reads as TGTGCCAGCAGTGAAGTACGGCTAGCCGTTTACAATGAGCAGTTCTTC. The encoded protein is CASSEVRLAVYNEQFF.

This clone has more than one count but fewer than ten. The V and J genes are TRBV28 and TRBJ2-7, with 8 nucleotides matching TRBD2. V dropped 8 bases and J dropped 4; count of bases not matched to a gene: 16. CDR1 is MDHEN and CDR2 is SYDVKM in the germline V gene. CDR3 size: 16 residues. As DNA, the CDR3 is TGTGCCAGCGGGCCCGCCGGGAGGGAGGGACGGTACGAGCAGTACTTC. Translation: CASGPAGREGRYEQYF.

The rearrangement joins TRBV11-2 to TRBJ1-1; tentatively, D is TRBD1 (6 bases). Trimming pared 5 bases from V and 3 bases from J, leaving 13 bases between. The CDR3 is made up of 14 amino acids. Per the germline V gene, CDR1 is SGHAT and CDR2 is FQNNGV. The DNA of the CDR3 is TGTGCCAGCAGCCGAACAGGGAGGGACACTGAAGCTTTCTTT. Translated, it gives CASSRTGRDTEAFF.

V usage is TRBV27 and J usage is TRBJ1-2, with TRBD1 matching 9 bases. The CDR3 has 17 amino acids. From germline, CDR1 is MNHEY and CDR2 SMNVEV (reference sequence). Trimming took 5 bases from V and 4 from J; bases not matched to a gene: 14. The CDR3 nucleotides read TGTGCCAGCAGTCCAGGGGGGAGACAGGGGGAGGCCTATGGCTACACCTTC. Translation gives CASSPGGRQGEAYGYTF.

The chain has TRBV4-1 and TRBJ1-1; 7 nucleotides agree with TRBD1. The CDR3 consists of 14 residues. In germline, CDR1 is MGHRA, CDR2 YSYEKL. The trim removed 4 bases at V and 5 bases at J, leaving 7 bases unmatched. CDR3 sequence: CASSPTGLGTEAFF. The CDR3 DNA is TGCGCCAGCAGCCCGACAGGGCTGGGGACTGAAGCTTTCTTT.

This chain connects TRBV21-1 to TRBJ1-2. TRBV21-1 is classified as a pseudogene. CDR3 length equals 14 residues. The CDR3 sequence is CASSNGPGEGGYTF. The CDR3 DNA reads TGTGCCAGCAGCAATGGCCCGGGGGAGGGGGGCTACACCTTC.

At least ten counts were recorded for this clone. This chain connects TRBV6-1 to TRBJ1-1; a weak D match, TRBD1 (5 bases). Trimming stripped 2 bases from V and 10 bases from J, with 11 bases between. The CDR3 has 12 residues. Germline CDR1 MNHNS, CDR2 SASEGT. The CDR3 reads CASSEWRRGAFF. The CDR3 nucleotides are TGTGCCAGCAGTGAATGGAGGAGGGGAGCTTTCTTT.

The rearrangement links TRBV5-6 to TRBJ1-3, with a tentative D call TRBD1 (5 bases). The CDR3 length is 17 residues. The germline gives CDR1 SGHDT, CDR2 YYEEEE. Trimming cost V 0 bases and J 2 bases, with 15 bases left between them. CDR3 in amino acids: CASSLEGQLGPGNTIYF. CDR3 DNA: TGTGCCAGCAGCTTGGAAGGGCAGCTGGGGCCTGGAAACACCATATATTTT.

The gene calls are TRBV27 and TRBJ1-1, with D unresolved. CDR1 is MNHEY and CDR2 is SMNVEV in the germline V gene (reference sequence). The V end was cut by 0 bases, the J end by 5 bases, with 7 bases between. CDR3 length equals 13 residues. The CDR3 coding sequence is TGTGCCAGCAGTTTATCTACTCTAACTGAAGCTTTCTTT. This codes for CASSLSTLTEAFF.

The genes are TRBV3-1 (or the pseudogene TRBV3-2) and TRBJ2-1; 8 bases fit TRBD2. From germline, CDR1 is LGHDT and CDR2 YNNKEL (reference sequence). The V and J ends lost 2 bases and 5 bases, in that order; junction bases with no gene match: 5. CDR3 size: 15 residues. The CDR3 nucleotides read TGTGCCAGCAGCCAAAGCGGGAGATGGGACAATGAGCAGTTCTTC. It translates to CASSQSGRWDNEQFF.